Below are 14 T cell receptor beta chains sequenced from a single sample in a study of control samples from healthy donors and cancer patients. Measured with immunoSEQ multiplex PCR; TCRdb has only the in-frame clones, and not every one. The sample contains roughly 180,000 clones, approximately 94% of which appear only once. Sequenced: blood. The receptors here all came from a woman aged 18 to 35 in good health.

The chain joins TRBV6-6 to TRBJ1-2; D is uncertain. The CDR3 runs 14 residues. CDR1 is MNHNY and CDR2 is SVGAGI in the germline V gene (reference sequence). Trimming removed 5 bases from V and 2 bases from J, with 12 bases in between. The CDR3 is CASSDRAVNYGYTF. The CDR3 region has the DNA TGTGCCAGCAGTGACCGGGCAGTCAACTATGGCTACACCTTC.

The V gene is TRBV6-1, the J gene TRBJ2-3; 7 bases are shared with TRBD1. With 2 bases clipped from V and 3 bases from J, the junction kept 11 bases outside the gene matches. This CDR3 region has 17 residues. Germline V lookup: CDR1 MNHNS, CDR2 SASEGT. The DNA for the CDR3 is TGTGCCAGCAGTGAATTGATGCGACAGGGTAATACAGATACGCAGTATTTT. Translation gives CASSELMRQGNTDTQYF.

This clone was observed a single time. The V gene is TRBV2, the J gene TRBJ2-6; no reliable D call. The V and J ends lost 11 bases and 3 bases respectively, with 14 bases between them. The length of the CDR3 is 14 residues. Germline V gene data show CDR1 as SNHLY and CDR2 as FYNNEI. In DNA, the CDR3 is TGTGCCGGCCGGCCTGCTTTTGGGGCCAACGTCCTGACTTTC. This sequence encodes CAGRPAFGANVLTF.

The chain couples TRBV15 to TRBJ1-1, with 9 bases identical to TRBD1. This CDR3 comprises 15 residues. The germline V gene encodes CDR1 LNHNV and CDR2 YYDKDF (reference sequence). The V gene end was trimmed by 5 bases and the J gene end by 1 base; junction bases not matched to a gene: 5. The CDR3 protein is CATSVHRGPNTEAFF. CDR3 nucleotide sequence: TGTGCCACCAGCGTCCACAGGGGGCCGAACACTGAAGCTTTCTTT.

V gene TRBV5-6 combines with J gene TRBJ1-2; no firm D call. The CDR3 totals 14 residues. Per the germline V gene, CDR1 is SGHDT and CDR2 is YYEEEE. Trimming removed 2 bases from V and 2 bases from J, with 10 bases in between. The CDR3 DNA is TGTGCCAGCAGCTTCAGGAAGCCAAACTATGGCTACACCTTC. The encoded protein is CASSFRKPNYGYTF.

This sequence joins TRBV5-6 and TRBJ1-1, with D hard to call. CDR1 is SGHDT and CDR2 is YYEEEE in the germline V gene. CDR3 length: 13 residues. V was clipped by 3 bases and J by 4 bases, with 10 bases between them. The CDR3 region is CASSWTGGTEAFF. DNA for the CDR3: TGTGCCAGCAGCTGGACGGGCGGCACTGAAGCTTTCTTT.

In its sample, this clone was seen once. The genes are TRBV6-2 or TRBV6-3 and TRBJ1-1; D ambiguous. Between the trimmed V and J ends, which lost 0 bases and 1 base, there was a span of 12 bases. CDR1 and CDR2 (germline): MNHEY, SVGEGT. The CDR3 length is 16 residues. CDR3 amino acids: CASSYSTRLKNTEAFF. CDR3 nucleotide sequence: TGTGCCAGCAGTTACTCGACCAGGCTAAAGAACACTGAAGCTTTCTTT.

The rearrangement uses TRBV18 and TRBJ2-5, with D possibly TRBD2 on 6 matching bases. The germline CDR1 and CDR2 sequences are KGHSH and LQKENI. Trimming pared 6 bases from V and 3 bases from J, leaving 23 bases between. This CDR3 has 17 amino acids. The CDR3 is CASSPQGLSGYEETQYF. Written as DNA, the CDR3 is TGTGCCAGCTCCCCTCAGGGACTGTCAGGATACGAAGAGACCCAGTACTTC.

The chain couples TRBV7-9 to TRBJ1-3; TRBD1 matches at 7 bases. Trimming took 4 bases from V and 0 from J; bases not matched to a gene: 12. The CDR3 covers 18 residues. From germline, CDR1 is SEHNR and CDR2 FQNEAQ (reference sequence). The CDR3 protein is CASSSGGGQTLSGNTIYF. Here the CDR3 DNA reads TGTGCCAGCAGCTCCGGGGGGGGACAGACCCTCTCTGGAAACACCATATATTTT.

The chain links TRBV11-3 to TRBJ2-7; D remains ambiguous. The CDR3 loop spans 13 amino acids. CDR1 is SGHNT, CDR2 YENEEA, per germline. Trimming took 4 bases from V and 2 from J, leaving 9 bases between them. As DNA, the CDR3 is TGTGCCAGCAGCTCGGGCCCTACCTACGAGCAGTACTTC. It specifies CASSSGPTYEQYF.

The chain recombines TRBV27 with TRBJ1-2; D gene ambiguous. The germline V and J ends were trimmed by 4 bases and 4 bases, with 13 bases remaining between them. This CDR3 region has 14 residues. Germline CDR1 reads MNHEY; CDR2 reads SMNVEV (reference sequence). The DNA of the CDR3 is TGTGCCAGCAGTTCCTCAGAGAGGGTCTATGGCTACACCTTC. Its protein is CASSSSERVYGYTF.

The chain links TRBV20-1 to TRBJ2-7; D is ambiguous. Looked up from germline, CDR1 is DFQATT and CDR2 is SNEGSKA (reference sequence). The CDR3 is 11 amino acids. The V gene lost 0 bases and the J gene lost 6 bases, with 6 bases spanning the gap. CDR3 nucleotides: TGCAGTGCTAGAGAGGGGTCCGAGCAGTACTTC. It codes for CSAREGSEQYF.

This chain connects TRBV18 to TRBJ2-7; TRBD2 matches at 10 bases. The germline gives CDR1 KGHSH, CDR2 LQKENI. CDR3 size: 18 residues. With 1 base clipped from V and 2 bases from J, the junction kept 11 bases outside the gene matches. This CDR3 reads CASSPRPAGGPEAYEQYF. The CDR3 DNA reads as TGTGCCAGCTCACCACGGCCAGCGGGAGGGCCCGAGGCCTACGAGCAGTACTTC.

V and J are TRBV9 and TRBJ2-5; 8 positions agree with TRBD2. V dropped 3 bases and J dropped 5; count of bases not matched to a gene: 6. This CDR3 is 14 amino acids long. The germline gives CDR1 SGDLS, CDR2 YYNGEE. DNA of the CDR3: TGTGCCAGCAGCGAAAATAGCGGGGTGGAGACCCAGTACTTC. It specifies CASSENSGVETQYF. The whole variable domain, filled in from reference TRBV9 and TRBJ2-5, reads DSGVTQTPKHLITATGQRVTLRCSPRSGDLSVYWYQQSLDQGLQFLIQYYNGEERAKGNILERFSAQQFPDLHSELNLSSLELGDSALYFCASSENSGVETQYFGPGTRLLVL.